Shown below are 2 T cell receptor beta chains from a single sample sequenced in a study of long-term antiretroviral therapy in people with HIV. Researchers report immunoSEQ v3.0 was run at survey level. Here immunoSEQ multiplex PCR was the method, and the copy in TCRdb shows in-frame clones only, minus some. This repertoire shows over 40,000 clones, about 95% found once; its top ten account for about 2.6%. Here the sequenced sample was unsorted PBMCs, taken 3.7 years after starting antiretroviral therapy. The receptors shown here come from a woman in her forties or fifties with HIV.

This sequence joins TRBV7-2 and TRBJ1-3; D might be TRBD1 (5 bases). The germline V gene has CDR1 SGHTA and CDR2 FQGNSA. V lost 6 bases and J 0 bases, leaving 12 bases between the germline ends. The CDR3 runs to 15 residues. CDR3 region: CASSSQGFSGNTIYF. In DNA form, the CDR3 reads TGTGCCAGCAGTTCCCAGGGATTCTCTGGAAACACCATATATTTT. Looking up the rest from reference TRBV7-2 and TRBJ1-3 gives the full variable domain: GAGVSQSPSNKVTEKGKDVELRCDPISGHTALYWYRQSLGQGLEFLIYFQGNSAPDKSGLPSDRFSAERTGGSVSTLTIQRTQQEDSAVYLCASSSQGFSGNTIYFGEGSWLTVV.

This CDR3 is CASSSVQQSGDTEAFF. CDR3 sequence (DNA): TGTGCCAGCAGTTCAGTTCAACAGAGTGGGGACACTGAAGCTTTCTTT. The gene calls are TRBV5-4 and TRBJ1-1, with unresolved D. V was clipped by 5 bases and J by 3 bases, with 20 bases between them. Per germline, CDR1 SGHNT and CDR2 YYREEE (reference sequence). The CDR3 contains 16 residues.